This TCR beta chain was captured in a study of sequential checkpoint blockade in melanoma. About the research overall: TCRbeta immunosequencing was performed on DNA from over 90 pretreatment melanoma tumor samples.

The V end lost 6 bases, the J end lost 1 base, and 15 bases lay between the germline ends. Germline CDR1 MNHGY, CDR2 SAAAGT. The CDR3 runs to 15 residues. The treatment was: randomized to nivolumab then ipilimumab (arm A) or the reverse (arm B). This clone has more than one count but fewer than ten. The protocol was immunoSEQ multiplex PCR, while the TCRdb copy is restricted to in-frame clones and leaves out a portion. This table holds approximately 37,000 clones, more than 25% found once. The sequencing used tumor tissue (inferred from file names), collected from a patient given nivolumab and ipilimumab in sequence. The source of this sequence is a human donor with melanoma. The chain carries TRBV6-8 and TRBJ2-5; TRBD2 might be the D (6 bases). The CDR3 sequence: CASRSLGTPQETQYF. CDR3 DNA: TGTGCCAGCAGGAGCCTCGGGACTCCCCAAGAGACCCAGTACTTC.